This paragraph reports one T cell receptor beta chain. These data belong to a study of blood T cell repertoires in COVID-19. Study details: Samples came from the United States, Italy and Spain, spanning acute and convalescent COVID-19. From T cells, B-cell-depleted T cells, or PBMCs came the material, which was cDNA or gDNA.

Trimming removed 2 bases from V and 2 bases from J, with 13 bases in between. This CDR3 has 16 residues. Germline CDR1 and CDR2: KGHSH and LQKENI. Per the original data handling: Amplification of reference gene primers provided the estimated nucleated cell counts. Measured with immunoSEQ multiplex PCR; TCRdb has only the in-frame clones, and not every one. Clone size and the V and J calls come from that table; the DNA yielded D and trimming. The sample has fewer than 100,000 clones, approximately 86% seen once. V gene TRBV18 combines with J gene TRBJ1-3, with D possibly being TRBD1 (6 bases). The source material was peripheral blood. This receptor was taken from a man in his sixties with acute or convalescent COVID-19. This chain's CDR3 is CASSPSIQGTGNTIYF. The CDR3 bases are TGTGCCAGCTCACCATCCATCCAGGGGACTGGAAACACCATATATTTT.